A single sample is the source of the 22 T cell receptor beta chains below, sequenced in a study of CD8+CD57+ T cells in acquired aplastic anemia. The use of genomic DNA as template underpinned the TCR beta VDJ and CDR3 profiling. In TCRdb, the reads were re-called with MiXCR into one record per CDR3 protein. Of 120,000 or so distinct CDR3 sequences in the sample, around 46% were seen once. The sample comprised sorted CD4+, CD8+, or CD8+CD57+ T cells (not recorded which) from PBMCs. The receptors derive from a human donor in good health, serving as a control.

This clonotype was picked up many times. The gene calls are TRBV4-1 and TRBJ1-6; D remains ambiguous. Per the germline V gene, CDR1 is MGHRA and CDR2 is YSYEKL. The CDR3 runs 16 residues. V dropped 1 base and J dropped 13 bases, with 20 bases sitting between them. The CDR3: CASSQVARTKLPPLHF. CDR3 nucleotides: TGCGCCAGCAGCCAAGTTGCGAGAACCAAATTGCCGCCCCTCCACTTT.

In this sample, this clonotype turned up a few times. V gene TRBV4-3 combines with J gene TRBJ2-2, with a possible D match to TRBD1 (5 bases). This CDR3 comprises 17 residues. Trimming took 0 bases from V and 9 from J, leaving 20 bases between them. Germline V CDR1 and CDR2: LGHNA, YSLEER. CDR3 sequence: CASSQEPDSAIPRELFF. The CDR3 DNA follows: TGCGCCAGCAGCCAAGAACCAGACAGCGCGATCCCCCGGGAGCTGTTTTTT.

V gene TRBV24-1 combines with J gene TRBJ1-1; 8 nucleotides agree with TRBD1. The CDR3 is 14 amino acids. V shed 3 bases, J shed 2 bases, and the junction held 1 base outside the gene matches. Per the germline V gene, CDR1 is KGHDR and CDR2 is SFDVKD. In nucleotides, the CDR3 is TGTGCCACCAGTGATGGACAGGGAAACACTGAAGCTTTCTTT. Encoded protein: CATSDGQGNTEAFF.

The gene calls are TRBV10-3 and TRBJ2-7, with 9 positions matching TRBD1. The germline V gene has CDR1 ENHRY and CDR2 SYGVKD. The CDR3 sequence is 12 residues long. V lost 10 bases to trimming and J lost 4 bases; unmatched junction nucleotides: 5. CDR3 DNA sequence: TGTGCCACGGGACAGGGACAGTACGAGCAGTACTTC. Translation: CATGQGQYEQYF.

This clonotype was seen at least ten times. CDR3 DNA: TGTGCCAGCAGTGAAGCTCGACGGGTTTTTACTGAAGCTTTCTTT. The encoded protein is CASSEARRVFTEAFF. This chain links TRBV2 with TRBJ1-1, with unresolved D. Trimming shortened V by 0 bases and J by 5 bases, and 13 bases separated the two germline ends. CDR3 length: 15 amino acids. Germline V gene sequence: CDR1 SNHLY, CDR2 FYNNEI.

Here the CDR3 reads CASSSDRGADEQFF. The CDR3 DNA reads TGTGCCAGCAGTTCGGACAGGGGGGCCGATGAGCAGTTCTTC. This chain joins TRBV12-3 or TRBV12-4 and TRBJ2-1, with TRBD1 matching 10 bases. This CDR3 spans 14 amino acids. V dropped 4 bases and J dropped 8; count of bases not matched to a gene: 5.

This clonotype came up many times. The rearrangement joins TRBV9 to TRBJ2-3, with TRBD2 matching 8 bases. With V trimmed by 4 bases and J by 5 bases, 6 bases remained unmatched. Germline values: CDR1 SGDLS, CDR2 YYNGEE. The CDR3 length is 14 residues. The CDR3 loop is CASSTRGGQDTQYF. The CDR3 coding sequence is TGTGCCAGCAGCACTCGGGGGGGCCAAGATACGCAGTATTTT.

With respect to this clonotype: The junction and the germline gene differ at one end; a read error may be behind it. The chain couples TRBV6-1 to TRBJ1-1; TRBD1 matches at 12 bases. CDR3 size: 18 residues. Germline V CDR1 and CDR2: MNHNS, SASEGT. CDR3: CASPPTGTGGKLVTEAFF. CDR3 nucleotide sequence: TGTGCCAGCCCTCCCACCGGGACAGGGGGCAAGTTGGTCACTGAGGCTTTCTTT.

This clonotype was observed at least ten times. This chain connects TRBV11-2 to TRBJ1-3, with 8 bases that match TRBD1. With 5 bases clipped from V and 3 bases from J, the junction kept 6 bases outside the gene matches. This CDR3 has 15 residues. Germline-derived CDR1 and CDR2 are SGHAT and FQNNGV. CDR3: CASSIKQGVGNTIYF. The DNA of the CDR3 is TGTGCCAGCAGCATTAAACAGGGGGTTGGAAACACCATATATTTT.

V is TRBV12-3 or TRBV12-4 and J is TRBJ2-5, with no clear D. V gave up 3 bases and J gave up 4 bases, with 9 bases separating them. The CDR3 runs to 13 residues. CDR3 in amino acids: CASSFRSTETQYF. In DNA, the CDR3 is TGTGCCAGCAGTTTTCGAAGCACAGAGACCCAGTACTTC.

This clonotype appeared many times. V is TRBV6-1 and J is TRBJ1-2; a weak D match, TRBD1 (5 bases). V lost 5 bases and J 8 bases, leaving 18 bases between the germline ends. CDR3 length: 14 amino acids. From germline, CDR1 is MNHNS and CDR2 SASEGT. DNA for the CDR3: TGTGCCAGCAGTATGGCCCCGCATCAGGGAGGCTACACCTTC. Residues: CASSMAPHQGGYTF.

The CDR3: CSAETGTMNTEAFF. Here the CDR3 DNA reads TGCAGTGCCGAGACAGGGACCATGAACACTGAAGCTTTCTTT. This sequence joins TRBV20-1 and TRBJ1-1; 7 bases agree with TRBD1. Germline loops: CDR1 DFQATT, CDR2 SNEGSKA (reference sequence). With 6 bases clipped from V and 0 bases from J, the junction kept 7 bases outside the gene matches. This CDR3 contains 14 residues.

V usage is TRBV6-4 and J usage is TRBJ2-7; D is perhaps TRBD1 (6 bases). Deletions cut 9 bases from V and 0 bases from J, with 12 bases between. Looked up from germline, CDR1 is MRHNA and CDR2 is SNTAGT. CDR3 length equals 13 residues. CDR3 protein: CARPVQGSYEQYV. CDR3 DNA sequence: TGTGCCAGACCGGTACAGGGCTCCTACGAGCAGTACGTC.

The table lists this clonotype with many counts. This sequence joins TRBV28 and TRBJ1-2; TRBD1 might be the D (6 bases). The CDR3 totals 14 residues. V was trimmed by 4 bases and J by 4 bases, leaving 13 bases between them. Germline CDR1 is MDHEN and CDR2 is SYDVKM. In DNA, the CDR3 is TGTGCCAGCAGTTCGGGGGCTGAGGTCTATGGCTACACCTTC. Encoded protein: CASSSGAEVYGYTF.

CDR3 region: CASGTGKYEQYF. The CDR3 region has the DNA TGTGCCAGCGGGACAGGGAAATACGAGCAGTACTTC. The gene calls are TRBV2 and TRBJ2-7, with 9 bases matching TRBD1. Per the germline V gene, CDR1 is SNHLY and CDR2 is FYNNEI. The CDR3 length is 12 residues. The J segment lost 4 bases and the V segment lost 8 bases, leaving 3 bases of the junction unmatched.

The J gene is TRBJ2-3, the V gene TRBV10-3, with a weak D call TRBD1 (6 bases). The closer fit of TRBJ1-5 to the DNA end suggests the J call may be wrong. Germline loops: CDR1 ENHRY, CDR2 SYGVKD. The CDR3 covers 16 residues. The CDR3 nucleotides read TGTGCCATCAGTGAGTCCCCGGGGTCGGGGGCAGATACGCAGCATTTT. Translating it yields CAISESPGSGADTQHF.

In this sample, this clonotype turned up many times. The genes are TRBV5-1 and TRBJ1-1; a weak D match, TRBD1 (5 bases). The V gene lost 4 bases and the J gene lost 0 bases, with 13 bases spanning the gap. The CDR3 length is 15 residues. Per the germline V gene, CDR1 is SGHRS and CDR2 is YFSETQ. This CDR3 is CASSGQGGVNTEAFF. The CDR3 DNA reads as TGCGCCAGCAGCGGGCAGGGCGGCGTGAACACTGAAGCTTTCTTT.

This chain joins TRBV11-1 and TRBJ1-2; 10 bases fit TRBD1. Germline assignment: CDR1 SGHAT and CDR2 FQDESV (reference sequence). There are 16 residues in the CDR3. The junction had 12 bases not matched to a gene; V was cut back by 5 bases and J by 6 bases. In DNA, the CDR3 is TGTGCCAGCAGCACGGGACAGGGGTCGACTAGTAATGGCTACACCTTC. It is translated as CASSTGQGSTSNGYTF.

The chain has TRBV7-2 and TRBJ2-7, with 14 bases lining up with TRBD2. This CDR3 has 14 residues. The germline V gene encodes CDR1 SGHTA and CDR2 FQGNSA. The junction had 5 bases not matched to a gene; V was cut back by 4 bases and J by 9 bases. The CDR3 sequence: CASSSNGLAGGQYF. As DNA, the CDR3 is TGTGCCAGCAGCTCAAACGGACTAGCGGGGGGGCAGTACTTC.

This clonotype was seen at least ten times. The rearrangement uses TRBV2 and TRBJ1-5; 7 bases align to TRBD1. Losses at the gene ends were 5 bases for V and 0 bases for J; bases not matched to a gene: 10. Germline V gene sequence: CDR1 SNHLY, CDR2 FYNNEI. The CDR3 length is 17 residues. The CDR3 reads CASSFRDSKNSNQPQHF. CDR3 DNA: TGTGCCAGCAGTTTCCGGGACAGCAAAAATAGCAATCAGCCCCAGCATTTT.

The chain recombines TRBV10-3 with TRBJ1-6; D unresolved. Germline values: CDR1 ENHRY, CDR2 SYGVKD. The CDR3 extends over 15 amino acids. V gave up 6 bases and J gave up 9 bases, with 18 bases separating them. The CDR3 sequence: CAISESWADISPLHF. The CDR3 nucleotides are TGTGCCATCAGCGAATCGTGGGCAGATATTTCACCCCTCCACTTT.

The V call is TRBV19, the J call TRBJ1-2; D gene ambiguous. The V gene's germline CDR1 is LNHDA and CDR2 SQIVND (reference sequence). V gave up 3 bases and J gave up 4 bases, with 15 bases separating them. The CDR3 has 15 amino acids. Here the CDR3 DNA reads TGTGCCAGTAGTATCTCCGCAGGTCGCCCCTATGGCTACACCTTC. Its protein is CASSISAGRPYGYTF.